This T cell receptor (beta chain) was sequenced in a study of blood T cell repertoires in COVID-19. Study context: PBMCs, B-cell-depleted T cells, or T cells provided the cDNA or gDNA that made up the material.

CDR1 and CDR2 from the germline V gene are KGHSH and LQKENI. The V gene end was trimmed by 4 bases and the J gene end by 3 bases; junction bases not matched to a gene: 2. The CDR3 covers 15 residues. This clone was seen a handful of times. This table comes from immunoSEQ multiplex PCR, and its TCRdb copy is limited to in-frame clones, with some not included. Of over 70,000 clones detected, about four fifths appear once; the ten largest clones hold 4% to 5%. The chain carries TRBV18 and TRBJ2-1, with 11 bases aligning to TRBD2. What was sequenced was peripheral blood. This TCR was recovered from a woman aged 55-75 years with acute or convalescent COVID-19. Here the CDR3 reads CASSLAGGDYNEQFF. The CDR3 region has the DNA TGTGCCAGCTCACTAGCGGGAGGGGACTACAATGAGCAGTTCTTC.